This TCR beta chain was profiled in a study of blood T cell repertoires in COVID-19. Background on the study: Samples of COVID-19 (acute and convalescent) were obtained from the United States, Italy and Spain.

TCRdb's table, derived via immunoSEQ multiplex PCR, lists solely in-frame clones and lacks some. The data show 80,000 or so clones, roughly 80% seen once. Trimming left V 3 bases short and J 3 bases short, with 12 bases between. The CDR3 spans 14 residues. Germline V gene lookup returns CDR1 SGHDN and CDR2 FVKESK. The sample was peripheral blood. The V call is TRBV14, the J call TRBJ2-7; D gene ambiguous. The receptor comes from a woman between 65 and 79 years old with acute or convalescent COVID-19. In DNA, the CDR3 is TGTGCCAGCAGCCATATATACTCAAACTACGAGCAGTACTTC. Translating gives CASSHIYSNYEQYF.